Listed below are T cell receptor beta chains from one sample, sequenced in a study of T cell responses to AZD1222 COVID-19 vaccine. Data came from immunoSEQ multiplex PCR; TCRdb stores just in-frame clones and leaves some out. There are 150,000 to 200,000 clones in the sample; under 95% occur only once, and under 6% lies in the top ten. Sequences were derived from peripheral blood, sampled 28 days after the second AZD1222 dose. The receptors come from an adult who received the AZD1222 COVID-19 vaccine. The CDR3 runs from the conserved cysteine through the conserved F or W. A D gene is named only where the DNA matches it firmly. Not all rows give a size; the values are once, few, many and, for expanded clones, a class.

V gene: TRBV5-8; J gene: TRBJ2-7; D gene: -; clone size: -; CDR3 protein: CASSLDPGLPYEQYF; CDR3 DNA: TGTGCCAGCAGCTTGGATCCGGGCCTTCCCTACGAGCAGTACTTC
V gene: TRBV19; J gene: TRBJ2-3; D gene: -; clone size: -; CDR3 protein: CASSSGGGEGDTQYF; CDR3 DNA: TGTGCCAGTAGTAGCGGAGGGGGAGAGGGAGATACGCAGTATTTT
V gene: TRBV19; J gene: TRBJ2-7; D gene: TRBD1; clone size: -; CDR3 protein: CASSIDGQGDEQYF; CDR3 DNA: TGTGCCAGTAGTATAGATGGCCAGGGGGACGAGCAGTACTTC
V gene: TRBV7-2; J gene: TRBJ1-2; D gene: -; clone size: -; CDR3 protein: CASSLAGRNYGYTF; CDR3 DNA: TGTGCCAGCAGCTTAGCCGGACGGAACTATGGCTACACCTTC
V gene: TRBV19; J gene: TRBJ2-1; D gene: TRBD1; clone size: once; CDR3 protein: CASSSDRGSYNEQFF; CDR3 DNA: TGTGCCAGTAGTAGCGACAGGGGCTCCTACAATGAGCAGTTCTTC
V gene: TRBV7-9; J gene: TRBJ2-1; D gene: TRBD2; clone size: few; CDR3 protein: CASRSSGRLNEQFF; CDR3 DNA: TGTGCCAGCAGAAGTAGCGGGAGGTTGAATGAGCAGTTCTTC
V gene: TRBV9; J gene: TRBJ1-4; D gene: -; clone size: -; CDR3 protein: CASSVGTSNEKLFF; CDR3 DNA: TGTGCCAGCAGCGTCGGGACCTCAAATGAAAAACTGTTTTTT
V gene: TRBV27; J gene: TRBJ1-1; D gene: -; clone size: -; CDR3 protein: CASSLGPQTWGGTEAFF; CDR3 DNA: TGTGCCAGCAGTTTAGGGCCTCAAACCTGGGGTGGAACTGAAGCTTTCTTT
V gene: TRBV19; J gene: TRBJ2-1; D gene: -; clone size: -; CDR3 protein: CASGTQSSYNEQFF; CDR3 DNA: TGTGCCAGCGGTACCCAAAGCTCCTACAATGAGCAGTTCTTC
V gene: TRBV6-5; J gene: TRBJ2-6; D gene: -; clone size: -; CDR3 protein: CASSSGANVLTF; CDR3 DNA: TGTGCCAGCAGCTCTGGGGCCAACGTCCTGACTTTC
V gene: TRBV6-5; J gene: TRBJ2-5; D gene: -; clone size: -; CDR3 protein: CAREGTPAETQYF; CDR3 DNA: TGTGCCAGAGAGGGGACCCCTGCAGAGACCCAGTACTTC
V gene: TRBV9; J gene: TRBJ2-2; D gene: -; clone size: -; CDR3 protein: CASSVQGTGELFF; CDR3 DNA: TGTGCCAGCAGCGTCCAGGGTACCGGGGAGCTGTTTTTT
V gene: TRBV5-1; J gene: TRBJ1-1; D gene: -; clone size: -; CDR3 protein: CASSFRDMNTEAFF; CDR3 DNA: TGCGCCAGCAGCTTCAGGGACATGAACACTGAAGCTTTCTTT
V gene: TRBV5-1; J gene: TRBJ2-7; D gene: TRBD1; clone size: few; CDR3 protein: CASSPSPGGGTGYEQYF; CDR3 DNA: TGCGCCAGCAGCCCGTCCCCAGGGGGCGGAACTGGTTACGAGCAGTACTTC
V gene: TRBV11-1; J gene: TRBJ2-3; D gene: -; clone size: -; CDR3 protein: CASSPRGGTDTQYF; CDR3 DNA: TGTGCCAGCAGCCCCAGGGGTGGGACAGATACGCAGTATTTT
V gene: TRBV28; J gene: TRBJ1-5; D gene: -; clone size: -; CDR3 protein: CASSWGPADQPQHF; CDR3 DNA: TGTGCCAGCAGTTGGGGGCCAGCGGATCAGCCCCAGCATTTT
V gene: TRBV19; J gene: TRBJ2-2; D gene: TRBD1; clone size: -; CDR3 protein: CASTQGAGRDTGELFF; CDR3 DNA: TGTGCCAGTACCCAGGGGGCGGGGAGAGACACCGGGGAGCTGTTTTTT
V gene: TRBV5-1; J gene: TRBJ1-3; D gene: -; clone size: few; CDR3 protein: CASSLDGERGNTIYF; CDR3 DNA: TGCGCCAGCAGCTTGGACGGGGAGAGGGGAAACACCATATATTTT
V gene: TRBV4-1; J gene: TRBJ1-5; D gene: TRBD1; clone size: once; CDR3 protein: CASSQGQTGGAERQPQHF; CDR3 DNA: TGCGCCAGCAGCCAAGGACAGACAGGGGGCGCGGAGAGGCAGCCCCAGCATTTT
V gene: TRBV6-5; J gene: TRBJ2-1; D gene: -; clone size: -; CDR3 protein: CASSYSFPLEQFF; CDR3 DNA: TGTGCCAGCAGTTACTCGTTCCCGCTTGAGCAGTTCTTC
V gene: TRBV10-3; J gene: TRBJ2-2; D gene: TRBD2; clone size: -; CDR3 protein: CAIRGTSGFTGELFF; CDR3 DNA: TGTGCCATCAGGGGGACTAGCGGGTTCACCGGGGAGCTGTTTTTT
V gene: TRBV5-1; J gene: TRBJ1-1; D gene: -; clone size: -; CDR3 protein: CASSPGTANTEAFF; CDR3 DNA: TGCGCCAGCAGCCCCGGGACGGCAAACACTGAAGCTTTCTTT
V gene: TRBV5-5; J gene: TRBJ1-6; D gene: -; clone size: -; CDR3 protein: CASSLLAAPQNSPLHF; CDR3 DNA: TGTGCCAGCAGCTTGTTGGCCGCCCCCCAGAATTCACCCCTCCACTTT
V gene: TRBV28; J gene: TRBJ1-5; D gene: -; clone size: -; CDR3 protein: CASRRGRGRQPQHF; CDR3 DNA: TGTGCCAGCAGGAGAGGGAGAGGCCGGCAGCCCCAGCATTTT
V gene: TRBV7-9; J gene: TRBJ1-1; D gene: -; clone size: -; CDR3 protein: CASSLGLGTEAFF; CDR3 DNA: TGTGCCAGCAGCTTAGGGTTGGGGACTGAAGCTTTCTTT
V gene: TRBV7-2; J gene: TRBJ1-1; D gene: -; clone size: -; CDR3 protein: CASSLIPSSNTEAFF; CDR3 DNA: TGTGCCAGCAGCTTAATTCCCTCCTCCAACACTGAAGCTTTCTTT
V gene: TRBV14; J gene: TRBJ1-1; D gene: -; clone size: -; CDR3 protein: CASRPRGNTEAFF; CDR3 DNA: TGTGCCAGCAGACCGAGGGGGAACACTGAAGCTTTCTTT
V gene: TRBV30; J gene: TRBJ2-2; D gene: TRBD2; clone size: -; CDR3 protein: CAWSGGRGVTGELFF; CDR3 DNA: TGTGCCTGGAGTGGAGGGAGGGGTGTAACCGGGGAGCTGTTTTTT
V gene: TRBV4-1; J gene: TRBJ2-5; D gene: TRBD2; clone size: -; CDR3 protein: CASSQARGTSGETQYF; CDR3 DNA: TGCGCCAGCAGCCAAGCCCGGGGGACTAGCGGAGAGACCCAGTACTTC
V gene: TRBV4-1; J gene: TRBJ1-4; D gene: -; clone size: -; CDR3 protein: CASSLRGDVGVEKLFF; CDR3 DNA: TGCGCCAGCAGCCTCCGAGGGGACGTAGGGGTTGAAAAACTGTTTTTT
V gene: TRBV6-1; J gene: TRBJ2-7; D gene: -; clone size: -; CDR3 protein: CASSETTARSYEQYF; CDR3 DNA: TGTGCCAGCAGTGAAACCACGGCCAGATCCTACGAGCAGTACTTC
V gene: TRBV11-2; J gene: TRBJ2-3; D gene: TRBD2; clone size: -; CDR3 protein: CASSSQPSGTDTQYF; CDR3 DNA: TGTGCCAGCAGCTCTCAACCTAGCGGAACAGATACGCAGTATTTT
V gene: TRBV19; J gene: TRBJ2-7; D gene: -; clone size: -; CDR3 protein: CASSTLDSSYEQYF; CDR3 DNA: TGTGCCAGTAGTACCTTGGACTCCTCCTACGAGCAGTACTTC
V gene: TRBV27; J gene: TRBJ1-5; D gene: TRBD1; clone size: -; CDR3 protein: CASSLSGTDNQPQHF; CDR3 DNA: TGTGCCAGCAGTTTATCGGGGACAGACAATCAGCCCCAGCATTTT
V gene: TRBV7-2; J gene: TRBJ1-2; D gene: TRBD1; clone size: -; CDR3 protein: CASTTRQGGGYTF; CDR3 DNA: TGTGCCAGCACGACCCGACAGGGAGGTGGCTACACCTTC
V gene: TRBV6-2/TRBV6-3; J gene: TRBJ2-3; D gene: TRBD2; clone size: -; CDR3 protein: CASSYRAGGPPDTQYF; CDR3 DNA: TGTGCCAGCAGTTACAGGGCGGGAGGGCCGCCAGATACGCAGTATTTT
V gene: TRBV4-2; J gene: TRBJ2-1; D gene: TRBD2; clone size: -; CDR3 protein: CASSRTGTSGTKHGNEQFF; CDR3 DNA: TGTGCCAGCAGCCGAACCGGGACTAGCGGGACAAAGCATGGGAATGAGCAGTTCTTC
V gene: TRBV11-2; J gene: TRBJ2-4; D gene: -; clone size: -; CDR3 protein: CASSLVSILAKNIQYF; CDR3 DNA: TGTGCCAGCAGCTTAGTCTCTATTTTAGCCAAAAACATTCAGTACTTC
V gene: TRBV9; J gene: TRBJ2-6; D gene: -; clone size: -; CDR3 protein: CASSVAGTGANVLTF; CDR3 DNA: TGTGCCAGCAGCGTAGCGGGGACTGGGGCCAACGTCCTGACTTTC
V gene: TRBV11-3; J gene: TRBJ1-1; D gene: -; clone size: -; CDR3 protein: CASSSGQQNTEAFF; CDR3 DNA: TGTGCCAGCAGCTCTGGACAGCAGAACACTGAAGCTTTCTTT
V gene: TRBV24-1; J gene: TRBJ1-1; D gene: -; clone size: -; CDR3 protein: CATSVATEAFF; CDR3 DNA: TGTGCCACCAGTGTGGCGACTGAAGCTTTCTTT